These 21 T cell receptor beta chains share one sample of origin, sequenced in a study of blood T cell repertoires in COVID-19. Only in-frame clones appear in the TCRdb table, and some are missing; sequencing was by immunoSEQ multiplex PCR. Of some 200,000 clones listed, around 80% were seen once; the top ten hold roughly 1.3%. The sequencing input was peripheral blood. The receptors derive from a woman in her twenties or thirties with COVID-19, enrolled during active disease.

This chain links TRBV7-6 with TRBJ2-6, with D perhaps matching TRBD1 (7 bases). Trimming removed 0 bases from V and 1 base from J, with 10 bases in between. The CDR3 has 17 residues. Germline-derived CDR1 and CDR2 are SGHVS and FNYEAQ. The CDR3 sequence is CASSLAPGGSGANVLTF. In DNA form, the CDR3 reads TGTGCCAGCAGCTTAGCGCCAGGGGGGTCTGGGGCCAACGTCCTGACTTTC.

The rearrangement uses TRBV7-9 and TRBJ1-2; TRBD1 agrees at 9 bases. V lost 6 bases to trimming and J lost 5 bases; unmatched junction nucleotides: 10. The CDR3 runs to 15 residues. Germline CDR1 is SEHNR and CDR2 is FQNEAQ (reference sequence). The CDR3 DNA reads TGTGCCAGCAGTGGTTCGACAGGGGGACAATATGGCTACACCTTC. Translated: CASSGSTGGQYGYTF.

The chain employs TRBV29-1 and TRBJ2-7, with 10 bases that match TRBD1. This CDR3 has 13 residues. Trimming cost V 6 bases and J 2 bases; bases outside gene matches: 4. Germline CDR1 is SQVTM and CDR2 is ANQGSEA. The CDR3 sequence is CSVRQGAAYEQYF. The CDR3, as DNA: TGCAGCGTCCGACAGGGGGCCGCCTACGAGCAGTACTTC.

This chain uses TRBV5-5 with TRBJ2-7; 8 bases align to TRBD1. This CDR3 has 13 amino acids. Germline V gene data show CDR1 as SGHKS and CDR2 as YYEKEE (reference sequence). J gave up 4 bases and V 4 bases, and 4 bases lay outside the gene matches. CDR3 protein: CASSPRDRYEQYF. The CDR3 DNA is TGTGCCAGCAGCCCCCGGGACAGGTACGAGCAGTACTTC.

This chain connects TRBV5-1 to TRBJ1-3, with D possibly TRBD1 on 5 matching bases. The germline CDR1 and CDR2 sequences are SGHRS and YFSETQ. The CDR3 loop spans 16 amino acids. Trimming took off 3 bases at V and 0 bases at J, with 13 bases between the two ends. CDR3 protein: CASSSDTQGSGNTIYF. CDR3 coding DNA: TGCGCCAGCAGCTCGGACACTCAGGGCTCTGGAAACACCATATATTTT. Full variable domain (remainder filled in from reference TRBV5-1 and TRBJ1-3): KAGVTQTPRYLIKTRGQQVTLSCSPISGHRSVSWYQQTPGQGLQFLFEYFSETQRNKGNFPGRFSGRQFSNSRSEMNVSTLELGDSALYLCASSSDTQGSGNTIYFGEGSWLTVV.

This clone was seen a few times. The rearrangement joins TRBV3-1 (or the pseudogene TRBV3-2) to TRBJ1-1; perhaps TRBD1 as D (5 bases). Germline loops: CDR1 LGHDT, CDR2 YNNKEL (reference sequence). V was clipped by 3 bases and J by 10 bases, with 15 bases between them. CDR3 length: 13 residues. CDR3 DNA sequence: TGTGCCAGCAGCCAGGCCGGGACTCCGCGAGCTTTCTTT. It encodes CASSQAGTPRAFF.

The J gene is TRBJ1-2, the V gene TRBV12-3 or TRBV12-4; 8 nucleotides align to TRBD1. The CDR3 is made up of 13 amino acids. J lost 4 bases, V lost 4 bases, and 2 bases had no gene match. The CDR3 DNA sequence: TGTGCCAGCAGTTGGGACAGGAGCTATGGCTACACCTTC. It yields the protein CASSWDRSYGYTF.

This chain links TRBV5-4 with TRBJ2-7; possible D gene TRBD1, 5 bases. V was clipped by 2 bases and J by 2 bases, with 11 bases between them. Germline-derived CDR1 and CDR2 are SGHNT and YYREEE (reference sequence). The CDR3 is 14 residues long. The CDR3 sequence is CASSLVDRPYEQYF. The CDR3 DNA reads TGTGCCAGCAGCTTAGTCGACAGACCCTACGAGCAGTACTTC.

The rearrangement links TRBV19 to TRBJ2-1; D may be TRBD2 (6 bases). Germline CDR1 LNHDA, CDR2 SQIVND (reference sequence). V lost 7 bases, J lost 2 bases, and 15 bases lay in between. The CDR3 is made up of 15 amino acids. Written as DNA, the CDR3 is TGTGCCAGTATCAACCGGGACTCCACCTACAATGAGCAGTTCTTC. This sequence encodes CASINRDSTYNEQFF.

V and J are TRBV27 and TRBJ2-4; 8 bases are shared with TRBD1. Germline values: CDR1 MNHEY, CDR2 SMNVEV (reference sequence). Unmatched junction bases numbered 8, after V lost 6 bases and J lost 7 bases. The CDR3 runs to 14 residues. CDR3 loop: CASSDLRTGNIQYF. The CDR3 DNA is TGTGCCAGCAGCGACCTTAGGACAGGGAACATTCAGTACTTC.

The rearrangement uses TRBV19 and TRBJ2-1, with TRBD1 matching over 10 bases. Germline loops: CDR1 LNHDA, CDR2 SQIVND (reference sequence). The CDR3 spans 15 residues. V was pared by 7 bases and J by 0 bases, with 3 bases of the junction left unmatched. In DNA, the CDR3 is TGTGCCAGTATCAGGACAGGGGGCTCCTACAATGAGCAGTTCTTC. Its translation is CASIRTGGSYNEQFF.

The CDR3 is CASSEWAGKTEAFF. The DNA for the CDR3 is TGTGCCAGCAGTGAGTGGGCAGGGAAGACTGAAGCTTTCTTT. The V and J genes are TRBV2 and TRBJ1-1; tentative D call: TRBD1 (5 bases). The V gene's germline CDR1 is SNHLY and CDR2 FYNNEI. This CDR3 is built from 14 residues. Trimming removed 3 bases from V and 5 bases from J, with 13 bases in between.

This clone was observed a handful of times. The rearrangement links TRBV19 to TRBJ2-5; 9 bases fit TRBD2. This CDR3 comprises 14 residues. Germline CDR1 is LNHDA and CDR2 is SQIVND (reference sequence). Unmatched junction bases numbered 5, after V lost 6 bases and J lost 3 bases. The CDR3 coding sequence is TGTGCCAGTAGGCAACTAGCGGGCGAAGAGACCCAGTACTTC. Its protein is CASRQLAGEETQYF.

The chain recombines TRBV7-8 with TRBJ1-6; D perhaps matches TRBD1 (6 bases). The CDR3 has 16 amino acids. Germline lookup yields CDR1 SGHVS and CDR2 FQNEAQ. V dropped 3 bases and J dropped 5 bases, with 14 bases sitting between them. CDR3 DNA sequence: TGTGCCAGCAGCTTCTCACAGGGTGCCAATAATTCACCCCTCCACTTT. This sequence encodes CASSFSQGANNSPLHF.

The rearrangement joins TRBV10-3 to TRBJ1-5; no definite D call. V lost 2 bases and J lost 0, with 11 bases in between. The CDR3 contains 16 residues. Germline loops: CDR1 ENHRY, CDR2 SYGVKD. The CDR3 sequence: CAISENTGYSNQPQHF. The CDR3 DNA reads TGTGCCATCAGTGAGAATACGGGTTATAGCAATCAGCCCCAGCATTTT.

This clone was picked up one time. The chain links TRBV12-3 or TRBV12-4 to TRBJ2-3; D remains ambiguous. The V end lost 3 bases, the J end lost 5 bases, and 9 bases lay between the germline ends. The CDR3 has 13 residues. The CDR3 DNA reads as TGTGCCAGCAGTTTCCCCCCCCGAGATACGCAGTATTTT. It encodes CASSFPPRDTQYF.

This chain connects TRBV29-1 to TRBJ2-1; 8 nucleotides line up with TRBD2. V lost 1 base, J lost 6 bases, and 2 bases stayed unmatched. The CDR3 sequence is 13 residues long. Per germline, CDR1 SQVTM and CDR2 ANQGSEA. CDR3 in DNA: TGCAGCGTTGAAGGGACTAGCATCAATGAGCAGTTCTTC. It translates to CSVEGTSINEQFF.

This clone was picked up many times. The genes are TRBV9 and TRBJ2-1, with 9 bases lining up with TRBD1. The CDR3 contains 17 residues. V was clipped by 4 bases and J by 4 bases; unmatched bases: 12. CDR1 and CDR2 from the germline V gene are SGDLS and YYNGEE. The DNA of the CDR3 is TGTGCCAGCAGCCCAAGGACAGGGGTAATCCTATACAATGAGCAGTTCTTC. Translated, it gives CASSPRTGVILYNEQFF.

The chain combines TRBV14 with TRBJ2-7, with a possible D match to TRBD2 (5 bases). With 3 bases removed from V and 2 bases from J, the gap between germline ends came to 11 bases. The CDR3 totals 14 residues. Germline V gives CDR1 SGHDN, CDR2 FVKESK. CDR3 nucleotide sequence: TGTGCCAGCAGCCAGGGTGCCGGGACCTACGAGCAGTACTTC. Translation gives CASSQGAGTYEQYF. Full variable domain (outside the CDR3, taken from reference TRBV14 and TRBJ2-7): EAGVTQFPSHSVIEKGQTVTLRCDPISGHDNLYWYRRVMGKEIKFLLHFVKESKQDESGMPNNRFLAERTGGTYSTLKVQPAELEDSGVYFCASSQGAGTYEQYFGPGTRLTVT.

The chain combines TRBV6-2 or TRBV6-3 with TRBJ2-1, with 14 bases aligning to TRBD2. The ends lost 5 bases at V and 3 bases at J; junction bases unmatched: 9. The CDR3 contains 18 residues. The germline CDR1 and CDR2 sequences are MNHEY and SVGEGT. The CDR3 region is CASSPQTSGRAHYNEQFF. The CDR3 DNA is TGTGCCAGCAGTCCCCAGACTAGCGGGAGGGCCCACTACAATGAGCAGTTCTTC.

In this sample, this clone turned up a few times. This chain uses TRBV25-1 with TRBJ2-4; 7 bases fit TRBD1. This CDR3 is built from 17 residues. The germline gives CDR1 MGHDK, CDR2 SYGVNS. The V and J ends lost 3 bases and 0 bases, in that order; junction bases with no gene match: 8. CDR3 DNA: TGTGCCAGCAGTGACCAAGGACAGGCTACAGCCAAAAACATTCAGTACTTC. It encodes CASSDQGQATAKNIQYF.